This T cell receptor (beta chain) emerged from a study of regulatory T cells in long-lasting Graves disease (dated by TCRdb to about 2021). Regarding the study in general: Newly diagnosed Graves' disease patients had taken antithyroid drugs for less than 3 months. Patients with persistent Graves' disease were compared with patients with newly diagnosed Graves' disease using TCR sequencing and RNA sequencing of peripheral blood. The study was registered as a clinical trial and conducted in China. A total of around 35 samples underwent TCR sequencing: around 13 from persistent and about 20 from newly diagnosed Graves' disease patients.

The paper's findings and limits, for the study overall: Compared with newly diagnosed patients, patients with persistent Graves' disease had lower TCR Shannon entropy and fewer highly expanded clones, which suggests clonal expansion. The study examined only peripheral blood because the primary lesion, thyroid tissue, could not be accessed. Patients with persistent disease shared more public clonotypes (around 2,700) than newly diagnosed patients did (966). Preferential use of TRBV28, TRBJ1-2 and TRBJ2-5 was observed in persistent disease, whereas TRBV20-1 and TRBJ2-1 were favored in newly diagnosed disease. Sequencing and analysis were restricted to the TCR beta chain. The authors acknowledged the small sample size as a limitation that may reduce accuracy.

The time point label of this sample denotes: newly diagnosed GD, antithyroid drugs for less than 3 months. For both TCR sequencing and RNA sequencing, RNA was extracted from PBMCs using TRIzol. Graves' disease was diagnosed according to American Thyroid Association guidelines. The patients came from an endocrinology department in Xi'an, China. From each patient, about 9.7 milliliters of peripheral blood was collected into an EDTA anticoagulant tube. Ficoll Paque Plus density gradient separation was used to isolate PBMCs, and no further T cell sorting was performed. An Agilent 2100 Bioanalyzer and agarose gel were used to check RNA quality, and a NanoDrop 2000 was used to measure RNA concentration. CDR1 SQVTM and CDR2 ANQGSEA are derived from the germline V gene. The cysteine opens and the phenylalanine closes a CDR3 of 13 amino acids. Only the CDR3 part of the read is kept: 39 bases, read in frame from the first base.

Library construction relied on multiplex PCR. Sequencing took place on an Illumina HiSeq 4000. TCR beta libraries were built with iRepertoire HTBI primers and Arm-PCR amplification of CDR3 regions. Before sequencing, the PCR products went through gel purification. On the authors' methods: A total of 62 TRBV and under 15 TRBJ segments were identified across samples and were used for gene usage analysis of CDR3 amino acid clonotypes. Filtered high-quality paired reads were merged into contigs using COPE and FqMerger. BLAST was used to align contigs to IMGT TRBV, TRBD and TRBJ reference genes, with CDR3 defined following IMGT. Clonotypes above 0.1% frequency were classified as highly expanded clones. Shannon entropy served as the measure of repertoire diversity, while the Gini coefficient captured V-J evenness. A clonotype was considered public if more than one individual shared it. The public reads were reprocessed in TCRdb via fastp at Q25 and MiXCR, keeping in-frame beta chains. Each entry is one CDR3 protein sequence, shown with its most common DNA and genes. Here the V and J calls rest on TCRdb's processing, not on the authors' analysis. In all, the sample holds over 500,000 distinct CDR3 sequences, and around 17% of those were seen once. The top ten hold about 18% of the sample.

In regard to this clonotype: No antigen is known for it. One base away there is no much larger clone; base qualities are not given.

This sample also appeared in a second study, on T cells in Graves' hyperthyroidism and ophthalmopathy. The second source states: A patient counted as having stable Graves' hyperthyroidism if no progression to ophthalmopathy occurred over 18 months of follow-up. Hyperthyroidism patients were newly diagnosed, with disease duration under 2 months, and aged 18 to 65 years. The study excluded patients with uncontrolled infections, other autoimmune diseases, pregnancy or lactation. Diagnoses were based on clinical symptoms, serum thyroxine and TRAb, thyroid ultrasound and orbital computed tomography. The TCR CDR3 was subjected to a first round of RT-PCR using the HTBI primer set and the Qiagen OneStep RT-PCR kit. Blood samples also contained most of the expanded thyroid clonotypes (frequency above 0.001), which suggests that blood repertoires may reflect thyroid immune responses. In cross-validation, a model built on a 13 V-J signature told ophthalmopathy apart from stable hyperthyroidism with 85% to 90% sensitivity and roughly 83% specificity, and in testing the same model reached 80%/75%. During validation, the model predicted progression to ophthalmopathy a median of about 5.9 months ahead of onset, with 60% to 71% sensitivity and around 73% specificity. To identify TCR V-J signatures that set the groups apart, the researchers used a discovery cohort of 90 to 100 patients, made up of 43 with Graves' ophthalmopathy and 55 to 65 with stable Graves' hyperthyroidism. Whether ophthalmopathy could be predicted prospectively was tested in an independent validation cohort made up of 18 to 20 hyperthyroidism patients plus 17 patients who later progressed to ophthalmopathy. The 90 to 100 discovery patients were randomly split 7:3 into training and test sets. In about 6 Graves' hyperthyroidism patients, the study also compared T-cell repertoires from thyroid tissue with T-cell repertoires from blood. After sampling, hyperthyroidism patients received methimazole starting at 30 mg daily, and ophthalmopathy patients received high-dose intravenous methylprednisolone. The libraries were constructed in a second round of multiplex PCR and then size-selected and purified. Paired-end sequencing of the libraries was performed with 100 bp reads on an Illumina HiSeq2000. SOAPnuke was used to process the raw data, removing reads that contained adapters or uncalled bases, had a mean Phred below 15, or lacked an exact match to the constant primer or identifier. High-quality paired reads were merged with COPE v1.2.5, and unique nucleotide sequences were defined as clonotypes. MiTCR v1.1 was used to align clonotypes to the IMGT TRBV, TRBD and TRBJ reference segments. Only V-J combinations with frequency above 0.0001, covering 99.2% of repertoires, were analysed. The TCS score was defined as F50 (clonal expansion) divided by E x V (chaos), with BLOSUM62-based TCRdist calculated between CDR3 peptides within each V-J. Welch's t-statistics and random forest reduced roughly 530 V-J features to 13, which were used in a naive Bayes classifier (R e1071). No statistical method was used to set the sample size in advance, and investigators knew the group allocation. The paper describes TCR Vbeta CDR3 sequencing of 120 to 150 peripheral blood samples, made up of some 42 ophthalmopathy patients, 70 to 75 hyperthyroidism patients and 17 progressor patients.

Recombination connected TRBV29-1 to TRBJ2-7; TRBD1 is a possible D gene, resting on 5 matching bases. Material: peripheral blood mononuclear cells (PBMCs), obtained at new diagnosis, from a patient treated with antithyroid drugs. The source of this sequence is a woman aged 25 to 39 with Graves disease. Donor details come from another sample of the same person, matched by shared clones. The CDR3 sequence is CSARVGAWHEQYF. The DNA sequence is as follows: TGCAGTGCTAGAGTAGGGGCCTGGCACGAGCAGTACTTC.